A selection of T cell receptor beta chains follows, all from one sample in a study of T cell repertoires in aging, cancer and after chemotherapy. TCRdb recomputed calls from the multiplex PCR reads with MiXCR, one row per CDR3 protein. The sample holds some 2,100 distinct CDR3 sequences, 25% seen once. Sequences were obtained from blood. The source is a human donor with a solid tumor. Both conserved end residues are part of each CDR3. A D gene is named only where the DNA matches it firmly. A row's size may be missing; if present it is once, few, many or a size class.

>TRBJ2-3|TRBV5-1|15|-|TRBD2
CASSPAGGLGDTQYF
TGCGCCAGCAGCCCAGCGGGGGGCTTGGGAGATACGCAGTATTTT
>TRBJ1-5|TRBV30|14|medium-sized|-
CAWSLYGGGQPQHF
TGTGCCTGGAGTTTGTATGGGGGAGGTCAGCCCCAGCATTTT
>TRBJ1-5|TRBV18|14|-|-
CASSPPGFNQPQHF
TGTGCCAGCTCACCACCGGGGTTCAATCAGCCCCAGCATTTT
>TRBJ1-2|TRBV15|14|medium-sized|-
CATSRTGINYGYTF
TGTGCCACCAGCAGGACAGGTATCAACTATGGCTACACCTTC
>TRBJ2-6|TRBV11-2|16|-|-
CASSSRGGAGANVLTF
TGTGCCAGCAGCTCCAGGGGGGGGGCTGGGGCCAACGTCCTGACTTTC
>TRBJ1-5|TRBV12-3/TRBV12-4|18|few|TRBD1
CASSSGQGMGRSNQPQHF
TGTGCCAGCAGTTCGGGACAGGGGATGGGACGAAGCAATCAGCCCCAGCATTTT
>TRBJ2-7|TRBV6-1|14|-|-
CASSEGGRPGEQYF
TGTGCCAGCAGTGAGGGAGGCCGGCCTGGCGAGCAGTACTTC
>TRBJ2-7|TRBV25-1|15|-|TRBD1
CASSDRDRGSYEQYF
TGTGCCAGCAGTGACCGGGACAGGGGTTCCTACGAGCAGTACTTC
>TRBJ1-2|TRBV2|12|-|TRBD1
CASRGGGYGYTF
TGTGCCAGCAGAGGGGGCGGCTATGGCTACACCTTC
>TRBJ2-3|TRBV7-6|18|-|TRBD2
CASSALGLAGASTDTQYF
TGTGCCAGCAGCGCCCTCGGACTAGCGGGTGCTAGCACAGATACGCAGTATTTT
>TRBJ2-1|TRBV5-1|16|-|TRBD2
CASSEASGGVRDEQFF
TGCGCCAGCAGCGAGGCTAGCGGGGGGGTTAGGGATGAGCAGTTCTTC
>TRBJ1-5|TRBV19|14|few|-
CASSLRGVNQPQHF
TGTGCCAGTAGTTTAAGGGGCGTCAATCAGCCCCAGCATTTT
>TRBJ1-4|TRBV19|17|-|-
CASSIKLGPIGNEKLFF
TGTGCCAGTAGTATTAAATTGGGACCTATCGGTAATGAAAAACTGTTTTTT
>TRBJ2-7|TRBV6-2/TRBV6-3|17|few|TRBD2
CASRPGTSGYYSYEQYF
TGTGCCAGCAGACCCGGGACTAGCGGGTACTACTCCTACGAGCAGTACTTC
>TRBJ1-4|TRBV6-5|15|few|-
CASSSGVGGNEKLFF
TGTGCCAGCAGTTCCGGGGTCGGAGGTAATGAAAAACTGTTTTTT
>TRBJ1-5|TRBV19|13|few|-
CASSMSRNQPQHF
TGTGCCAGTAGTATGTCACGCAATCAGCCCCAGCATTTT
>TRBJ2-2|TRBV5-1|14|few|-
CASKRGAIAGELFF
TGCGCCAGCAAACGGGGGGCCATCGCCGGGGAGCTGTTTTTT
>TRBJ2-1|TRBV25-1|16|few|-
CASSESTKGPTNEQFF
TGTGCCAGCAGTGAATCTACAAAGGGGCCTACCAATGAGCAGTTCTTC